The 27 T cell receptor beta chains given below trace back to one sample, sequenced in a study of persistence of HIV-infected CD4 T cells. This was the immunoSEQ version 4 assay in survey mode. Data came from immunoSEQ multiplex PCR; TCRdb stores just in-frame clones and leaves some out. The sample yields about 20,000 clones, roughly 60% seen once. Antigen specificity for these receptors is unknown. Cells were stimulated with overlapping HIV-1 Gag 15-mer peptides. CD4+ T cells upregulating both CD40 ligand and CD69 were sorted as responding cells. Sample: CD4+ T cells sorted from PBMCs after roughly 18-hour stimulation, taken from a patient who received antiretroviral therapy. The receptors originated from an adult woman with HIV who was CMV-seropositive.

This clone has more than one count but fewer than ten. Within the sample, other DNA sequences also encode this same CDR3. The chain is built from TRBV19 and TRBJ1-5, with unresolved D. The germline gives CDR1 LNHDA, CDR2 SQIVND (reference sequence). The CDR3 contains 15 residues. Trimming pared 0 bases from V and 0 bases from J, leaving 6 bases between. CDR3 sequence: CASSIDSNSNQPQHF. The DNA of the CDR3 is TGTGCCAGTAGTATAGACTCGAATAGCAATCAGCCCCAGCATTTT.

As for this clone: The junction departs from the called germline gene at one end, perhaps through a read error. This rearrangement joins TRBV2 to TRBJ1-2; D unresolved. Germline V gene lookup returns CDR1 SNHLY and CDR2 FYNNEI. The CDR3 is 12 residues long. The CDR3 region is CASSEALSRPRF. DNA for the CDR3: TGTGCCAGCAGTGAAGCGCTTAGCAGGCCACGCTTC.

The rearrangement joins TRBV5-1 to TRBJ2-2; perhaps D is TRBD1 or TRBD2 (6 bases each). V was pared by 4 bases and J by 0 bases, with 16 bases between. The CDR3 spans 17 residues. CDR1 and CDR2 from the germline V gene are SGHRS and YFSETQ. Here the CDR3 reads CASSPHMGGTNTGELFF. DNA of the CDR3: TGCGCCAGCAGCCCTCACATGGGGGGCACGAACACCGGGGAGCTGTTTTTT.

The rearrangement joins TRBV30 to TRBJ2-5; D is ambiguous. The V gene lost 4 bases and the J gene lost 1 base, with 7 bases spanning the gap. Germline V gives CDR1 GTSNPN, CDR2 SVGIG (reference sequence). CDR3 length: 12 residues. The CDR3 sequence: CAWKGSQETQYF. The CDR3 coding sequence is TGTGCCTGGAAGGGTAGCCAAGAGACCCAGTACTTC. Drawing the rest from reference TRBV30 and TRBJ2-5, the complete variable domain is SQTIHQWPATLVQPVGSPLSLECTVEGTSNPNLYWYRQAAGRGLQLLFYSVGIGQISSEVPQNLSASRPQDRQFILSSKKLLLSDSGFYLCAWKGSQETQYFGPGTRLLVL.

This chain joins TRBV7-6 and TRBJ2-3, with D possibly being TRBD2 (5 bases). This CDR3 comprises 17 residues. Between the trimmed V and J ends, which lost 5 bases and 1 base, there was a span of 19 bases. Germline V gene lookup returns CDR1 SGHVS and CDR2 FNYEAQ. In DNA, the CDR3 is TGTGCCAGCAGCAGACGCTCCGGGATCGGCGGCACAGATACGCAGTATTTT. This translates into CASSRRSGIGGTDTQYF.

The chain carries TRBV15 and TRBJ1-1; a possible D gene is TRBD1 (5 bases). The ends were cut back, 8 bases at V and 1 base at J, with 14 bases in the middle. This CDR3 spans 14 amino acids. The germline gives CDR1 LNHNV, CDR2 YYDKDF (reference sequence). The CDR3 protein is CATLGGVQNTEAFF. The CDR3 region has the DNA TGTGCCACCCTGGGGGGGGTACAGAACACTGAAGCTTTCTTT.

On this clone itself: This specimen includes other DNA sequences encoding the same CDR3. This chain uses TRBV30 with TRBJ1-1; D perhaps matches TRBD1 (5 bases). The CDR3 covers 15 residues. V shed 0 bases and J shed 0 bases, with 11 bases lying between them. Germline V gene sequence: CDR1 GTSNPN, CDR2 SVGIG (reference sequence). The CDR3 region is CAWSVRGRLNTEAFF. The DNA of the CDR3 is TGTGCCTGGAGTGTACGGGGGAGGCTGAACACTGAAGCTTTCTTT.

This clone was observed a few times. V usage is TRBV6-4 and J usage is TRBJ2-3; 9 bases fit TRBD2. V gave up 3 bases and J gave up 5 bases; unmatched junction bases: 9. This CDR3 is built from 16 residues. Germline V lookup: CDR1 MRHNA, CDR2 SNTAGT. This CDR3 reads CASSEARGGAGDTQYF. The CDR3 DNA sequence: TGTGCCAGCAGTGAGGCTCGCGGGGGGGCTGGAGATACGCAGTATTTT.

The rearrangement uses TRBV2 and TRBJ1-4; D is unresolved. The germline V and J ends were trimmed by 8 bases and 3 bases, with 7 bases remaining between them. Germline-derived CDR1 and CDR2 are SNHLY and FYNNEI. CDR3 length equals 12 residues. CDR3 nucleotide sequence: TGTGCCAGCTTTGGGTCTAATGAAAAACTGTTTTTT. Amino acids: CASFGSNEKLFF. Using reference TRBV2 and TRBJ1-4 for the parts outside the CDR3, the full variable domain is EPEVTQTPSHQVTQMGQEVILRCVPISNHLYFYWYRQILGQKVEFLVSFYNNEISEKSEIFDDQFSVERPDGSNFTLKIRSTKLEDSAMYFCASFGSNEKLFFGSGTQLSVL.

The rearrangement links TRBV27 to TRBJ1-2; 12 bases map to TRBD1. After removal of 5 bases from V and 8 bases from J, the junction contained 9 bases not matched to a gene. This CDR3 region has 15 residues. CDR1 and CDR2 (germline): MNHEY, SMNVEV (reference sequence). The CDR3 DNA reads as TGTGCCAGCAGTGGCCGGGACAGGGGGCATCACGGCTACACCTTC. This translates into CASSGRDRGHHGYTF.

This clone was observed once. The chain joins TRBV24-1 to TRBJ2-5; TRBD2 matches at 10 bases. With 4 bases clipped from V and 5 bases from J, the junction kept 9 bases outside the gene matches. The CDR3 consists of 16 residues. Germline CDR1 KGHDR, CDR2 SFDVKD. CDR3 nucleotides: TGTGCCACCAGTGACCAGAGCGGGGGGGCCCTTGAGACCCAGTACTTC. Translated: CATSDQSGGALETQYF.

This chain links TRBV4-2 with TRBJ1-4; 10 positions agree with TRBD1. The V gene's germline CDR1 is LGHNA and CDR2 YNFKEQ. Trimming took 5 bases from V and 8 from J; bases not matched to a gene: 5. The CDR3 spans 14 residues. CDR3: CASSVKDRGEKLFF. DNA of the CDR3: TGTGCCAGCAGCGTAAAGGACAGGGGGGAAAAACTGTTTTTT.

Only one count was recorded for this clone. The rearrangement uses TRBV9 and TRBJ2-1, with a tentative D call TRBD2 (6 bases). V was shortened by 0 bases and J by 2 bases, with 9 bases between the two germline ends. CDR1 SGDLS and CDR2 YYNGEE come from the germline V gene. The CDR3 is made up of 15 amino acids. The CDR3 DNA sequence: TGTGCCAGCAGCGTAGGCAGGGAGGCCTACAATGAGCAGTTCTTC. Translated: CASSVGREAYNEQFF.

This clone was detected a few times. The chain has TRBV19 and TRBJ1-1; 7 bases agree with TRBD1. The germline V gene encodes CDR1 LNHDA and CDR2 SQIVND (reference sequence). Trimming cost V 6 bases and J 1 base; bases outside gene matches: 8. The CDR3 runs 15 residues. Written as DNA, the CDR3 is TGTGCCAGTAGCGACAGGGAAGTAGGGAACACTGAAGCTTTCTTT. Translation gives CASSDREVGNTEAFF.

The gene calls are TRBV3-1 (or the pseudogene TRBV3-2) and TRBJ2-5; the match to TRBD2 covers 8 bases. Germline loops: CDR1 LGHDT, CDR2 YNNKEL (reference sequence). CDR3 length: 16 amino acids. The junction had 8 bases not matched to a gene; V was cut back by 0 bases and J by 5 bases. Written as DNA, the CDR3 is TGTGCCAGCAGCCAAGATAGCGGGGCGTCCAGGGAGACCCAGTACTTC. This gives the protein CASSQDSGASRETQYF.

In this sample, this clone turned up a few times. The gene calls are TRBV14 and TRBJ2-2, with unresolved D. The CDR3 is 12 residues long. V lost 1 base, J lost 7 bases, and 4 bases lay in between. CDR1 is SGHDN, CDR2 FVKESK, per germline. The CDR3 is CASSQALGELFF. CDR3 coding DNA: TGTGCCAGCAGCCAAGCCCTCGGGGAGCTGTTTTTT.

This clone was counted only a few times. This rearrangement joins TRBV5-6 to TRBJ2-5; 8 bases are shared with TRBD1. The germline V gene encodes CDR1 SGHDT and CDR2 YYEEEE. There are 15 residues in the CDR3. The V and J ends lost 2 bases and 6 bases, in that order; junction bases with no gene match: 9. As DNA, the CDR3 is TGTGCCAGCAGCTTTTTGGACAGGGAGAAAAAGACCCAGTACTTC. Translated: CASSFLDREKKTQYF.

The chain carries TRBV19 and TRBJ1-4; D ambiguous. V gave up 5 bases and J gave up 12 bases, with 16 bases separating them. Germline lookup yields CDR1 LNHDA and CDR2 SQIVND (reference sequence). This CDR3 is 13 amino acids long. CDR3 in amino acids: CASSPTDRAELFF. CDR3 nucleotides: TGTGCCAGTAGTCCGACCGACCGCGCGGAACTGTTTTTT.

V usage is TRBV30 and J usage is TRBJ1-6, with unresolved D. The V gene lost 0 bases and the J gene lost 10 bases, with 13 bases spanning the gap. This CDR3 has 14 residues. The germline gives CDR1 GTSNPN, CDR2 SVGIG (reference sequence). CDR3 region: CAWSVSQKSSPLHF. The CDR3 DNA sequence: TGTGCCTGGAGTGTGTCACAGAAGAGCTCACCCCTCCACTTT. The full variable domain, in which reference TRBV30 and TRBJ1-6 provide the parts outside the CDR3, is SQTIHQWPATLVQPVGSPLSLECTVEGTSNPNLYWYRQAAGRGLQLLFYSVGIGQISSEVPQNLSASRPQDRQFILSSKKLLLSDSGFYLCAWSVSQKSSPLHFGNGTRLTVT.

The rearrangement uses TRBV6-5 and TRBJ2-1, with 7 bases matching TRBD1. The CDR3 sequence is 15 residues long. CDR1 MNHEY and CDR2 SVGAGI come from the germline V gene. Losses at the gene ends were 10 bases for V and 3 bases for J; bases not matched to a gene: 12. The chain's CDR3 is CATSGFRQGYNEQFF. CDR3 DNA: TGTGCCACTAGTGGTTTTAGACAGGGCTACAATGAGCAGTTCTTC.

This sequence joins TRBV24-1 and TRBJ2-5, with D tentatively TRBD1 (6 bases). V lost 4 bases, J lost 4 bases, and 15 bases lay in between. This CDR3 has 15 amino acids. From germline, CDR1 is KGHDR and CDR2 SFDVKD. CDR3 loop: CATSDPDRFGETQYF. CDR3 nucleotides: TGTGCCACCAGTGACCCTGACAGGTTCGGAGAGACCCAGTACTTC.

In this sample, this clone turned up a few times. This sequence joins TRBV6-5 and TRBJ1-3; D perhaps matches TRBD1 (5 bases). This CDR3 has 14 residues. V shed 6 bases and J shed 7 bases, with 16 bases lying between them. From germline, CDR1 is MNHEY and CDR2 SVGAGI. The CDR3 region is CASSPAGHINTIYF. The CDR3 nucleotides read TGTGCCAGCAGCCCGGCAGGGCACATTAACACCATATATTTT.

This chain links TRBV7-2 with TRBJ2-2; D gene unclear. The CDR3 runs to 16 residues. Germline lookup yields CDR1 SGHTA and CDR2 FQGNSA. The ends were cut back, 4 bases at V and 0 bases at J, with 12 bases in the middle. CDR3 sequence: CASSSILQANTGELFF. CDR3 nucleotide sequence: TGTGCCAGCAGCTCAATCCTTCAGGCGAACACCGGGGAGCTGTTTTTT.

CDR3 sequence (DNA): TGTGCCAGCAGCTCCTACCACAGGGAGGAGAACTATGGCTACACCTTC. Translating it yields CASSSYHREENYGYTF. The chain carries TRBV7-2 and TRBJ1-2; D is possibly TRBD1 (6 bases). The length of the CDR3 is 16 residues. Looked up from germline, CDR1 is SGHTA and CDR2 is FQGNSA. V was clipped by 4 bases and J by 2 bases, with 17 bases between them.

There are a few counts of this clone. The chain recombines TRBV19 with TRBJ2-5; D ambiguous. V was clipped by 7 bases and J by 7 bases, with 16 bases between them. Germline CDR1 LNHDA, CDR2 SQIVND (reference sequence). This CDR3 is 13 amino acids long. For the CDR3, the DNA is TGTGCCAGTACAGACACTCTGCTGGGGACCCAGTACTTC. This gives the protein CASTDTLLGTQYF.

This chain's CDR3 is CASSLLGGQGAAGYTF. As DNA, the CDR3 is TGTGCCAGCAGCTTACTGGGGGGACAGGGGGCGGCTGGCTACACCTTC. This chain connects TRBV7-2 to TRBJ1-2; 12 bases fit TRBD1. The ends lost 2 bases at V and 7 bases at J; junction bases unmatched: 8. The V gene's germline CDR1 is SGHTA and CDR2 FQGNSA. This CDR3 contains 16 residues.

In nucleotides, the CDR3 is TGTGCCAGCAGCCCAGCAGGGGACCGCGGCTACACCTTC. Its translation is CASSPAGDRGYTF. The chain joins TRBV7-8 to TRBJ1-2; tentatively, D is TRBD1 (6 bases). V was shortened by 5 bases and J by 8 bases, with 15 bases between the two germline ends. Germline V lookup: CDR1 SGHVS, CDR2 FQNEAQ. This CDR3 contains 13 residues.